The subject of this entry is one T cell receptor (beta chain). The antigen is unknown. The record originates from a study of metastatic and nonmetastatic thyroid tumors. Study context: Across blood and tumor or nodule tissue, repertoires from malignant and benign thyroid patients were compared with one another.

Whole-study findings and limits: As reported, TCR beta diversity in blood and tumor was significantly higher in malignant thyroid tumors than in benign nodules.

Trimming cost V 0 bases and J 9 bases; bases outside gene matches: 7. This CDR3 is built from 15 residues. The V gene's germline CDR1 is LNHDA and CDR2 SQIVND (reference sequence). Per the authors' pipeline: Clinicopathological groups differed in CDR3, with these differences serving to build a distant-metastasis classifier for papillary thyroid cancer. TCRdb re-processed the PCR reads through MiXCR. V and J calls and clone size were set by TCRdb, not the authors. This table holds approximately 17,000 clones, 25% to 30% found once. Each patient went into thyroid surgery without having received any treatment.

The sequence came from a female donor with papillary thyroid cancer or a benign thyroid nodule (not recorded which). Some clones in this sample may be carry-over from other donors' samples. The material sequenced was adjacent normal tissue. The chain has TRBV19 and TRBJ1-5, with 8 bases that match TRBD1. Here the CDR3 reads CASSIDRGPSGPQHF. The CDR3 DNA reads TGTGCCAGTAGTATAGACAGGGGGCCGAGTGGGCCCCAGCATTTT.